Detailed here is one T cell receptor beta chain. As yet, its antigen is unknown. The source of the sample is a study of T cell responses to AZD1222 COVID-19 vaccine. The study, taken as a whole, reports: Females outnumbered males among donors, who were mostly white British; clonal diversity was possibly underestimated. Epitopes outside B.1.351 and B.1.1.7 mutated regions reportedly drew nearly half of spike TCRs.

The table came from immunoSEQ multiplex PCR; TCRdb's copy has only in-frame clones and leaves some out. This table has 95,000 to 150,000 clones, 92% appearing once. CDR3 size: 15 residues. Trimming cost V 0 bases and J 2 bases, with 11 bases left between them. The sequences come from peripheral blood, collected on day 0 of AZD1222 vaccination. The chain recombines TRBV23-1 with TRBJ2-7; D is unclear. TRBV23-1 is reported as an ORF; its role is uncertain. The receptor's source is an adult in good health. The CDR3 spells CASSQSRFRTYEQYV. CDR3 bases: TGCGCCAGCAGTCAATCGAGGTTCAGGACCTACGAGCAGTACGTC.